This TCR beta chain came from a study of shared clonotypes between healthy human individuals. Turning to the study itself: Donors, aged 18 to 49, were a couple of women and three men.

This clone was found once. The CDR3 consists of 13 residues. With V trimmed by 9 bases and J by 0 bases, 4 bases remained unmatched. Germline V CDR1 and CDR2: MDHEN, SYDVKM. TCRdb's copy holds only in-frame clones and misses some; the assay was immunoSEQ multiplex PCR. The data hold roughly 2.5 million clones, with roughly nine tenths observed a single time. The receptor comes from a man aged 18-30 years in good health. This rearrangement joins TRBV28 to TRBJ2-7, with 8 bases matching TRBD1. The specimen was naive CD4+ T cells sorted from blood. Subset denoted: CD45RA+ positively selected. CDR3 residues: CASKGQASYEQYF. The CDR3 coding sequence is TGTGCCAGTAAGGGACAGGCCTCCTACGAGCAGTACTTC.